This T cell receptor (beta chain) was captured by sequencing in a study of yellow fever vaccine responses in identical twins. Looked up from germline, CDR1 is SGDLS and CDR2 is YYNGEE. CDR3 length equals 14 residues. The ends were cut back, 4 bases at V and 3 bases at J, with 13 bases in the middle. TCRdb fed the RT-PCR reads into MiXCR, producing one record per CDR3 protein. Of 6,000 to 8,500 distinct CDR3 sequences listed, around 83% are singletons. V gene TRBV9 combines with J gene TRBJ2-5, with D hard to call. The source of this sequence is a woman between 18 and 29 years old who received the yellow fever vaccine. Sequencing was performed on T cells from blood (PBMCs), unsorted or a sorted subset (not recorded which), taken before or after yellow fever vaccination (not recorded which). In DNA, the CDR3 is TGTGCCAGCAGCCCCCAAGACTTAGAAGAGACCCAGTACTTC. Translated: CASSPQDLEETQYF.